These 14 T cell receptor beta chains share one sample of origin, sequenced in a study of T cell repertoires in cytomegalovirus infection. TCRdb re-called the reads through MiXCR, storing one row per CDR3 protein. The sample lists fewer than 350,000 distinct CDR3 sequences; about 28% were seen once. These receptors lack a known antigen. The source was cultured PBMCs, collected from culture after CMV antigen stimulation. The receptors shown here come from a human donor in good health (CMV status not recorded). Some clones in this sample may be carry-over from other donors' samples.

CDR3: CSARDRTGWTEAFF. In DNA form, the CDR3 reads TGCAGTGCTAGGGATCGGACAGGGTGGACTGAAGCTTTCTTT. V and J are TRBV20-1 and TRBJ1-1, with TRBD1 matching over 8 bases. Looked up from germline, CDR1 is DFQATT and CDR2 is SNEGSKA (reference sequence). The J segment lost 5 bases and the V segment lost 3 bases, leaving 8 bases of the junction unmatched. The CDR3 covers 14 residues.

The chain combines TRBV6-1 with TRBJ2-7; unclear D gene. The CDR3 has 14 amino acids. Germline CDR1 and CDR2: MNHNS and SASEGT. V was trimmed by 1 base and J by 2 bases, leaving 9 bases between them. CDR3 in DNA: TGTGCCAGCAGTGAAGTTATGTCGGCCTACGAGCAGTACTTC. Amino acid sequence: CASSEVMSAYEQYF.

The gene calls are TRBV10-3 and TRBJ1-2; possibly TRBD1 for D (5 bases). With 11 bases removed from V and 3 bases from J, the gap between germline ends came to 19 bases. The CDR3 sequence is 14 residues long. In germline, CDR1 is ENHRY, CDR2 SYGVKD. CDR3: CAFNRGEDDYGYTF. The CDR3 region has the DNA TGTGCCTTCAATCGGGGGGAGGATGACTATGGCTACACCTTC.

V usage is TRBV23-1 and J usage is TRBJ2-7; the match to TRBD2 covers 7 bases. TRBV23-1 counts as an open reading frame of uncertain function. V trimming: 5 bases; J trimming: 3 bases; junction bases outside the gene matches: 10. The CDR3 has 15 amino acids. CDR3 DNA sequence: TGCGCCAGCAGTACTCCGGGCGGGGGAGTCTACGAGCAGTACTTC. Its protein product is CASSTPGGGVYEQYF.

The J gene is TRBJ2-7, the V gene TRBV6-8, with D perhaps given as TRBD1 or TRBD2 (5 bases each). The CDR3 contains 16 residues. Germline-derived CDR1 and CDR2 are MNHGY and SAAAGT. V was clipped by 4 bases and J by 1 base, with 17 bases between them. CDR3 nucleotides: TGTGCCAGCAGTTGTAGGGTGGGGGAGACTTCCTACGAGCAGTACTTC. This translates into CASSCRVGETSYEQYF.

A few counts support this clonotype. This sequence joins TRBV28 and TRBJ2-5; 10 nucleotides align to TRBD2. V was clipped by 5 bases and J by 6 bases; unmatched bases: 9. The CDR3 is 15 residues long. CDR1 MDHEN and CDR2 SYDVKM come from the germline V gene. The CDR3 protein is CASSTPAGGPKTQYF. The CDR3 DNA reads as TGTGCCAGCAGTACCCCAGCGGGGGGGCCGAAGACCCAGTACTTC.

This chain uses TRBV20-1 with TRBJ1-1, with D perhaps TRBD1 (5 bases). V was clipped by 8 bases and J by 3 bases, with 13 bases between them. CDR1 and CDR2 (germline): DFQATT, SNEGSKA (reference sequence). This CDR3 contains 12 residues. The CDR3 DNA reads TGCAGTACCCGGGACGGTGACACTGAAGCTTTCTTT. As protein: CSTRDGDTEAFF.

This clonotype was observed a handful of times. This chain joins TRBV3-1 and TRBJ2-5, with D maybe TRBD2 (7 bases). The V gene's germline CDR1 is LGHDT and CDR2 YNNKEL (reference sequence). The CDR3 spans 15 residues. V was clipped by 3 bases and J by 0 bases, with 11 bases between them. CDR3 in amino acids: CASSQRGGNQETQYF. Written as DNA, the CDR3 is TGTGCCAGCAGCCAGCGCGGGGGCAACCAAGAGACCCAGTACTTC.

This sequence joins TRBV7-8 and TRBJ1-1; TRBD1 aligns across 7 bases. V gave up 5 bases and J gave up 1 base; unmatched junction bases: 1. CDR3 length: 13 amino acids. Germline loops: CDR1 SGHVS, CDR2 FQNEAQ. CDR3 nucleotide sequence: TGTGCCAGCAGCCAGGGGGAGAACACTGAAGCTTTCTTT. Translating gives CASSQGENTEAFF.

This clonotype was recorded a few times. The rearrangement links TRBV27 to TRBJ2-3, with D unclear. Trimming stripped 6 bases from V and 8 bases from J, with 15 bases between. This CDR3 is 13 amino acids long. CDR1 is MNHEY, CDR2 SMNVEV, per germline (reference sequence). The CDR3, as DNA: TGTGCCAGCAGATTGCGGAACGACATTACGCAGTATTTT. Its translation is CASRLRNDITQYF.

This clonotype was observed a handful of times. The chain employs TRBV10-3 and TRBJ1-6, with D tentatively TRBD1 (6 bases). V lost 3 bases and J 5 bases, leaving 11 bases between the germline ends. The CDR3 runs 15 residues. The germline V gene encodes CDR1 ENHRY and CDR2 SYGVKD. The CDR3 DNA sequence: TGTGCCATCAGTGAACCGGGGGGCGATAATTCACCCCTCCACTTT. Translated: CAISEPGGDNSPLHF.

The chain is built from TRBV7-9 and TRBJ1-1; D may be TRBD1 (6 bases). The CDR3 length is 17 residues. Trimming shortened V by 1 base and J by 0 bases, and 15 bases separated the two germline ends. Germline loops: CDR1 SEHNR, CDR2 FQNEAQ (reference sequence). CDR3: CASSLVPEDSMNTEAFF. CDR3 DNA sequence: TGTGCCAGCAGCTTAGTTCCCGAGGACAGCATGAACACTGAAGCTTTCTTT.

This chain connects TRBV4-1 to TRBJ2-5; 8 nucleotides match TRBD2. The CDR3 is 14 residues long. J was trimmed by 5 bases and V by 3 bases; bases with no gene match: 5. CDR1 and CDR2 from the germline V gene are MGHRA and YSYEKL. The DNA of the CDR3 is TGCGCCAGCAGCCAGGAGCGGGAGTGGGAGACCCAGTACTTC. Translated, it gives CASSQEREWETQYF.

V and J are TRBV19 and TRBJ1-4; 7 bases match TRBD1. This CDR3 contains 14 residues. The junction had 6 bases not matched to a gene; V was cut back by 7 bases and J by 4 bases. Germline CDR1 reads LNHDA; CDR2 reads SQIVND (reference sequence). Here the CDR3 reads CASKGAHVNEKLFF. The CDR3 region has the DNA TGTGCCAGTAAGGGGGCCCACGTTAATGAAAAACTGTTTTTT.